This entry lists 23 T cell receptor beta chains sequenced from one sample in a study of blood T cell repertoires in COVID-19. Assay: immunoSEQ multiplex PCR; the TCRdb copy retains only in-frame clones and omits some. The table lists roughly 570,000 clones, about 89% of them singletons. Sequenced input: peripheral blood. The source is a woman aged 45 to 65 with COVID-19, enrolled during active disease.

The V and J genes are TRBV30 and TRBJ1-2; D is unresolved. The CDR3 totals 15 residues. V was shortened by 8 bases and J by 5 bases, with 24 bases between the two germline ends. Germline V gene sequence: CDR1 GTSNPN, CDR2 SVGIG (reference sequence). The CDR3 reads CALVLAATISYGYTF. The CDR3 nucleotides are TGTGCCCTGGTTTTGGCCGCCACAATCAGTTATGGCTACACCTTC.

In this sample, this clone turned up once. This chain connects TRBV3-1 (or the pseudogene TRBV3-2) to TRBJ1-2; TRBD1 matches at 8 bases. V dropped 0 bases and J dropped 12; count of bases not matched to a gene: 9. This CDR3 is built from 14 residues. CDR1 is LGHDT and CDR2 is YNNKEL in the germline V gene (reference sequence). The CDR3 DNA follows: TGTGCCAGCAGCCAAGAGAGGACAGGGAAGTCTCACACCTTC. Its protein is CASSQERTGKSHTF.

The chain carries TRBV7-9 and TRBJ1-5; TRBD1 aligns across 8 bases. The CDR3 consists of 15 residues. Germline V gene data show CDR1 as SEHNR and CDR2 as FQNEAQ (reference sequence). V trimming: 10 bases; J trimming: 0 bases; junction bases outside the gene matches: 8. CDR3 sequence (DNA): TGTGCCATCGGACAGGGCGGAAATAGCAATCAGCCCCAGCATTTT. Translating it yields CAIGQGGNSNQPQHF.

This rearrangement joins TRBV7-2 to TRBJ1-2, with TRBD1 matching over 7 bases. Germline lookup yields CDR1 SGHTA and CDR2 FQGNSA. The V segment lost 3 bases and the J segment 8 bases; nucleotides outside the gene matches: 9. There are 14 residues in the CDR3. Written as DNA, the CDR3 is TGTGCCAGCAGCTTCTTAGACAGGGCGGGCGGCTACACCTTC. Amino acids: CASSFLDRAGGYTF.

This sequence joins TRBV12-5 and TRBJ2-3, with unresolved D. V was trimmed by 6 bases and J by 3 bases, leaving 7 bases between them. The CDR3 loop spans 12 amino acids. CDR1 is LGHNT and CDR2 is FRNRAP in the germline V gene. CDR3 nucleotide sequence: TGTGCTAGTGGCGGGTGGACAGATACGCAGTATTTT. This encodes CASGGWTDTQYF.

V usage is TRBV7-8 and J usage is TRBJ2-3, with a possible D match to TRBD2 (6 bases). The CDR3 covers 13 residues. Trimming stripped 0 bases from V and 5 bases from J, with 6 bases between. Germline lookup yields CDR1 SGHVS and CDR2 FQNEAQ. CDR3 region: CASSLARGDTQYF. In nucleotides, the CDR3 is TGTGCCAGCAGCTTAGCGCGGGGAGATACGCAGTATTTT.

CDR3 in amino acids: CASSLGVTAGGYTF. The CDR3 coding sequence is TGTGCCAGCAGCTTGGGGGTCACAGCCGGCGGCTACACCTTC. J is TRBJ1-2 and V is TRBV5-6; D not resolved. Trimming took off 0 bases at V and 8 bases at J, with 14 bases between the two ends. Germline V gene data show CDR1 as SGHDT and CDR2 as YYEEEE. The CDR3 spans 14 residues.

Turning to this clone: The same CDR3 can be traced to other DNA sequences in this sample. The chain has TRBV29-1 and TRBJ1-1, with 9 bases lining up with TRBD1. From germline, CDR1 is SQVTM and CDR2 ANQGSEA. With V trimmed by 6 bases and J by 1 base, 3 bases remained unmatched. The CDR3 totals 13 residues. The CDR3, as DNA: TGCAGCGTCCCGGGACAGGGGAACACTGAAGCTTTCTTT. Protein sequence: CSVPGQGNTEAFF.

The chain employs TRBV3-1 (or the pseudogene TRBV3-2) and TRBJ1-6; TRBD1 aligns across 8 bases. Losses at the gene ends were 0 bases for V and 6 bases for J; bases not matched to a gene: 4. The length of the CDR3 is 16 residues. Looked up from germline, CDR1 is LGHDT and CDR2 is YNNKEL (reference sequence). This CDR3 is CASSQDRGTGNSPLHF. In nucleotides, the CDR3 is TGTGCCAGCAGCCAAGATAGAGGGACAGGTAATTCACCCCTCCACTTT.

Only one count was recorded for this clone. The J gene is TRBJ1-1, the V gene TRBV30; no clear D gene. Germline V lookup: CDR1 GTSNPN, CDR2 SVGIG (reference sequence). Trimming took 4 bases from V and 2 from J, leaving 11 bases between them. This CDR3 has 13 residues. CDR3 in DNA: TGTGCCTGGAACAGAGACATAAACACTGAAGCTTTCTTT. Translated: CAWNRDINTEAFF.

The chain carries TRBV7-8 and TRBJ1-4; 7 bases line up with TRBD1. Trimming took 0 bases from V and 4 from J; bases not matched to a gene: 2. Germline CDR1 reads SGHVS; CDR2 reads FQNEAQ. The CDR3 runs 15 residues. CDR3 loop: CASSLAGTVNEKLFF. CDR3 bases: TGTGCCAGCAGCTTAGCCGGGACAGTTAATGAAAAACTGTTTTTT.

The V call is TRBV12-3 or TRBV12-4, the J call TRBJ1-4, with TRBD1 as a possible D gene (6 bases). The V end lost 6 bases, the J end lost 8 bases, and 10 bases lay between the germline ends. This CDR3 comprises 12 residues. The CDR3 coding sequence is TGTGCCAGCAGCCAAGACAGGGAAAAACTGTTTTTT. Encoded protein: CASSQDREKLFF.

V and J are TRBV9 and TRBJ2-1, with D maybe TRBD2 (5 bases). CDR3 length equals 16 residues. Trimming removed 0 bases at V and 2 bases at J, with 12 bases between. In germline, CDR1 is SGDLS, CDR2 YYNGEE. The DNA of the CDR3 is TGTGCCAGCAGCGTAGCTAACGGGGAACCCTACAATGAGCAGTTCTTC. Translated: CASSVANGEPYNEQFF. The variable domain in full, with the rest retrieved from reference TRBV9 and TRBJ2-1, is DSGVTQTPKHLITATGQRVTLRCSPRSGDLSVYWYQQSLDQGLQFLIQYYNGEERAKGNILERFSAQQFPDLHSELNLSSLELGDSALYFCASSVANGEPYNEQFFGPGTRLTVL.

This chain joins TRBV5-1 and TRBJ2-3, with 7 bases aligning to TRBD1. Germline V CDR1 and CDR2: SGHRS, YFSETQ. Unmatched junction bases numbered 9, after V lost 5 bases and J lost 0 bases. The CDR3 totals 16 residues. CDR3: CASSRTGPISTDTQYF. The CDR3 bases are TGCGCCAGCAGTCGGACAGGCCCTATTAGCACAGATACGCAGTATTTT.

The chain carries TRBV9 and TRBJ2-1; D is possibly TRBD1 (6 bases). The length of the CDR3 is 15 residues. The V gene lost 2 bases and the J gene lost 2 bases, with 11 bases spanning the gap. Germline values: CDR1 SGDLS, CDR2 YYNGEE. CDR3 bases: TGTGCCAGCAGCGTCCGGGACATGACCTACAATGAGCAGTTCTTC. It codes for CASSVRDMTYNEQFF.

V is TRBV10-3 and J is TRBJ2-1; 8 bases align to TRBD2. The CDR3 contains 14 residues. The V gene end was trimmed by 10 bases and the J gene end by 6 bases; junction bases not matched to a gene: 11. Germline V gene data show CDR1 as ENHRY and CDR2 as SYGVKD. CDR3 sequence reads: CATGGGGDGNEQFF. The CDR3 DNA is TGTGCCACCGGGGGGGGCGGGGATGGCAATGAGCAGTTCTTC.

This chain joins TRBV6-5 and TRBJ2-4, with D tentatively TRBD1 (5 bases). The CDR3 is made up of 14 amino acids. The V end lost 2 bases, the J end lost 8 bases, and 13 bases lay between the germline ends. The germline gives CDR1 MNHEY, CDR2 SVGAGI. CDR3: CASSYAGPRDIQYF. Written as DNA, the CDR3 is TGTGCCAGCAGTTACGCAGGGCCTAGGGACATTCAGTACTTC.

V is TRBV6-1 and J is TRBJ2-5; weak D call: TRBD1 (5 bases). Germline V gene lookup returns CDR1 MNHNS and CDR2 SASEGT. The CDR3 is 15 residues long. Trimming cost V 3 bases and J 5 bases, with 16 bases left between them. The CDR3 spells CASSEIYKGIETQYF. The CDR3 region has the DNA TGTGCCAGCAGTGAGATTTATAAGGGGATCGAGACCCAGTACTTC.

Comments on this clone: This same CDR3 is encoded by further DNA sequences in the sample. The chain carries TRBV6-5 and TRBJ1-1; TRBD1 aligns across 7 bases. The germline CDR1 and CDR2 sequences are MNHEY and SVGAGI. The CDR3 extends over 13 amino acids. Germline trimming cut 6 bases from V and 5 bases from J; bases unmatched to any gene: 6. CDR3 in amino acids: CASRLQGNTEAFF. The CDR3 DNA reads TGTGCCAGCAGATTACAGGGGAATACTGAAGCTTTCTTT.

The gene calls are TRBV6-5 and TRBJ1-2; 8 nucleotides match TRBD1. The length of the CDR3 is 15 residues. V dropped 5 bases and J dropped 8; count of bases not matched to a gene: 13. Per germline, CDR1 MNHEY and CDR2 SVGAGI. CDR3 in amino acids: CASSPRQGNVDGYTF. The CDR3 DNA reads TGTGCCAGCAGTCCTAGACAGGGGAATGTAGACGGCTACACCTTC.

The chain uses TRBV10-3 and TRBJ1-2; 10 bases line up with TRBD1. Unmatched junction bases numbered 5, after V lost 0 bases and J lost 4 bases. The germline gives CDR1 ENHRY, CDR2 SYGVKD. CDR3 length: 16 residues. CDR3 coding DNA: TGTGCCATCAGTGAGTCAGCGGGACAGGGGCCCTATGGCTACACCTTC. Translated, it gives CAISESAGQGPYGYTF.

The rearrangement links TRBV5-4 to TRBJ1-1; unclear D gene. Trimming pared 0 bases from V and 1 base from J, leaving 4 bases between. The CDR3 runs to 13 residues. CDR1 is SGHNT, CDR2 YYREEE, per germline (reference sequence). CDR3 protein: CASSLGANTEAFF. The CDR3 nucleotides are TGTGCCAGCAGCTTGGGGGCGAACACTGAAGCTTTCTTT. Variable domain in full (rest from reference TRBV5-4 and TRBJ1-1): ETGVTQSPTHLIKTRGQQVTLRCSSQSGHNTVSWYQQALGQGPQFIFQYYREEENGRGNFPPRFSGLQFPNYSSELNVNALELDDSALYLCASSLGANTEAFFGQGTRLTVV.

The chain recombines TRBV9 with TRBJ2-3; 7 positions agree with TRBD2. From germline, CDR1 is SGDLS and CDR2 YYNGEE. This CDR3 comprises 20 residues. V shed 0 bases and J 0 bases; nucleotides not matched to a gene: 16. The CDR3 sequence is CASSVAPSSGIFTSTDTQYF. For the CDR3, the DNA is TGTGCCAGCAGCGTAGCCCCTTCTAGCGGCATCTTTACTAGCACAGATACGCAGTATTTT.